The clone carrying this TCR beta chain turned up a few times. Its target is unknown. Germline CDR1 and CDR2: DFQATT and SNEGSKA (reference sequence). CDR3 length: 12 amino acids. The sample comes from a study of blood T cells in healthy people across ages. Study-wide points: Naive T cell percentage showed a strong correlation with TCR beta diversity. Total diversity from one million sequenced T cells was likely underestimated.

The authors ran a second PCR of about 6 to 11 cycles using a sample-barcoded 5' primer and a J-beta primer mix. Through a template-switch adaptor with 12 random nucleotides, each cDNA molecule received a tag. TCRdb used MiXCR to reprocess the 5' RACE reads, holding one entry per CDR3 protein. The sample records around 2 million distinct CDR3 sequences, 30% to 40% being singletons. This rearrangement joins TRBV20-1 to TRBJ2-4; D unresolved. The DNA end is more similar to TRBJ2-5, so the J call may be wrong. The TCR sequence derives from a human donor in good health. What was sequenced was blood. In DNA, the CDR3 is TGCAGTGCTGAGGACGGAAAAGAGACCCAGTACTTC. Translated, it gives CSAEDGKETQYF.